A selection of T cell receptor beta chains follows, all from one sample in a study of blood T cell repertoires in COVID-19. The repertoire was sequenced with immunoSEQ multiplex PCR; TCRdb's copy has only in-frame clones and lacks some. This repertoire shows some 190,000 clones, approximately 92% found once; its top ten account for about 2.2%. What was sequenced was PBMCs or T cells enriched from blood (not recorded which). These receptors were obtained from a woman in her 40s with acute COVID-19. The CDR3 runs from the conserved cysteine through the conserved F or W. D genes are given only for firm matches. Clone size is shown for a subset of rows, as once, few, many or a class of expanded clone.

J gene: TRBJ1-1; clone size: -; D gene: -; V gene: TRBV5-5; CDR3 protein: CASSFDGGRTEAFF; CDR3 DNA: TGTGCCAGCAGCTTCGATGGGGGCCGCACTGAAGCTTTCTTT
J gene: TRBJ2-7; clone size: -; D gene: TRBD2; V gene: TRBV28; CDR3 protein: CASSLRGGYEQYF; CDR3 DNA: TGTGCCAGCAGTTTACGGGGGGGCTACGAGCAGTACTTC
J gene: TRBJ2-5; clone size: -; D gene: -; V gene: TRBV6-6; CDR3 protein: CASGGHTGGETQYF; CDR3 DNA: TGTGCCAGTGGAGGGCACACGGGTGGAGAGACCCAGTACTTC
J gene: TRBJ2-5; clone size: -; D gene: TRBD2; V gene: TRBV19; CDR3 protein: CASRTGGETQYF; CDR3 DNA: TGTGCCAGCCGGACGGGGGGAGAGACCCAGTACTTC
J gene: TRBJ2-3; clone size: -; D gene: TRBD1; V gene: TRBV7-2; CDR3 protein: CASSLGRQGPYSQYF; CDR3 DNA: TGTGCCAGCAGCTTAGGTCGACAGGGACCCTATTCGCAGTATTTT
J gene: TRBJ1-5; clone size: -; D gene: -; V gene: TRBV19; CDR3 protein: CASSIGSPFYSNQPQHF; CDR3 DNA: TGTGCCAGTAGTATAGGGTCCCCCTTCTATAGCAATCAGCCCCAGCATTTT
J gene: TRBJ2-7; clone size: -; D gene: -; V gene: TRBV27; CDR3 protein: CASRLTGVAYEQYF; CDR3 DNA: TGTGCCAGCAGACTGACAGGAGTCGCCTACGAGCAGTACTTC
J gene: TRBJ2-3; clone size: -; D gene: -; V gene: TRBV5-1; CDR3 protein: CASSLLAEDTQYF; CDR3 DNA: TGCGCCAGCAGCTTGTTAGCGGAAGATACGCAGTATTTT
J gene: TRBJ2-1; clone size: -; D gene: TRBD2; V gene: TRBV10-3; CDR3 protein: CAISESGGNEQFF; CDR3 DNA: TGTGCCATCAGTGAGTCGGGGGGGAATGAGCAGTTCTTC
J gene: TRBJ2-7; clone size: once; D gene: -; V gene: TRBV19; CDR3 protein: CASSTPPGSTVYEQYF; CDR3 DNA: TGTGCCAGTAGTACCCCCCCGGGGAGCACTGTCTACGAGCAGTACTTC
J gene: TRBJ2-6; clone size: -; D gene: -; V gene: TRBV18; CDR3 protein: CASSPTRSGANVLTF; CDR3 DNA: TGTGCCAGCTCACCGACACGCTCTGGGGCCAACGTCCTGACTTTC
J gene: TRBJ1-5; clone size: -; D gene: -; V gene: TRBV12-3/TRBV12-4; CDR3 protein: CASSLGEDQPQHF; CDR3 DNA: TGTGCCAGCAGTTTAGGGGAGGATCAGCCCCAGCATTTT
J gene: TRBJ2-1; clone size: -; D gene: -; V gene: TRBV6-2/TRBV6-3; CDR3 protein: CASSRGIGGTEQFF; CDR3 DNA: TGTGCCAGCAGTAGGGGTATTGGGGGGACGGAGCAGTTCTTC
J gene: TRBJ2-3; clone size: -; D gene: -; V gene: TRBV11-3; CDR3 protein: CASSLGAGRANTQYF; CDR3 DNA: TGTGCCAGCAGCTTAGGGGCGGGGCGGGCGAATACGCAGTATTTT
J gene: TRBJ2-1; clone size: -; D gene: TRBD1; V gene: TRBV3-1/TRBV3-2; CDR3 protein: CASSLNEGAREQFF; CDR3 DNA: TGTGCCAGCAGCCTCAACGAGGGGGCGCGTGAGCAGTTCTTC
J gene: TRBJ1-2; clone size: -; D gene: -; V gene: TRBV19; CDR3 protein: CASRRQTNYGYTF; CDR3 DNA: TGTGCCAGCCGCCGACAGACTAACTATGGCTACACCTTC
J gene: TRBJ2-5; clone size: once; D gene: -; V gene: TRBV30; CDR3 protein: CAWSVLGNQETQYF; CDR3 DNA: TGTGCCTGGAGTGTCCTCGGGAACCAAGAGACCCAGTACTTC
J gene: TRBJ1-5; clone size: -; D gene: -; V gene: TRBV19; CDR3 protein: CASLGGHQPQHF; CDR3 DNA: TGTGCCAGTCTCGGGGGGCATCAGCCCCAGCATTTT
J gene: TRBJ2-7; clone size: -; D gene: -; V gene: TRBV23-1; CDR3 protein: CASSHHRDNSYEQYF; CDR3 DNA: TGCGCCAGCAGTCATCATAGGGACAACTCCTACGAGCAGTACTTC
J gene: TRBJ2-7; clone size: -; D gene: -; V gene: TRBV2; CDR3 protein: CASTRQAHEQYF; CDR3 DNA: TGTGCCAGCACCCGTCAGGCCCACGAGCAGTACTTC
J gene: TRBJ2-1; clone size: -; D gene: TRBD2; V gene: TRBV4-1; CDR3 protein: CASSLTGREPYNEQFF; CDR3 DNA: TGCGCCAGCAGCCTCACGGGGAGGGAACCCTACAATGAGCAGTTCTTC
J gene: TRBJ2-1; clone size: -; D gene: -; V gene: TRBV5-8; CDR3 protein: CASSIQGDEQFF; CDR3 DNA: TGTGCCAGCAGCATACAGGGCGATGAGCAGTTCTTC
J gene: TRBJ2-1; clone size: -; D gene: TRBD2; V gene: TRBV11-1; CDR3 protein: CASSFPGTTFYNEQFF; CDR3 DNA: TGTGCCAGCAGCTTCCCCGGGACTACTTTTTACAATGAGCAGTTCTTC
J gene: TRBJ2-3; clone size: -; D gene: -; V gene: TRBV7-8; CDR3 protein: CASSLGVEGTDTQYF; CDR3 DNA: TGTGCCAGCAGCTTAGGGGTGGAGGGAACAGATACGCAGTATTTT
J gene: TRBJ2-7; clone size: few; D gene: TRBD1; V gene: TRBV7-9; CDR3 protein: CASSSRGQGKYEQYF; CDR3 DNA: TGTGCCAGCAGCTCGAGGGGACAGGGGAAATACGAGCAGTACTTC
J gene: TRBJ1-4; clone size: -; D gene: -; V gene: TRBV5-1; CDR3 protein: CASSSYAGATNEKLFF; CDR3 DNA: TGCGCCAGCAGCTCCTACGCAGGGGCAACTAATGAAAAACTGTTTTTT
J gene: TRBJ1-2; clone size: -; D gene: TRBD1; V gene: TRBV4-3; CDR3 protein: CASSRTQGADGYTF; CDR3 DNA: TGCGCCAGCAGCCGGACTCAGGGGGCAGATGGCTACACCTTC
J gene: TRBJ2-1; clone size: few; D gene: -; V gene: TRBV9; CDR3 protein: CASSVEAASSQDEQFF; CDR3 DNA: TGTGCCAGCAGCGTAGAGGCCGCGAGTTCACAGGATGAGCAGTTCTTC
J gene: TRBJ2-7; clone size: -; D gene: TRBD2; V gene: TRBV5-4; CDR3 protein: CASSQGLASEQYF; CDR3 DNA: TGTGCCAGCAGCCAGGGACTAGCAAGCGAGCAGTACTTC
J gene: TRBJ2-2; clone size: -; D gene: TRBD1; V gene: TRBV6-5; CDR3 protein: CASRPPGQVTGELFF; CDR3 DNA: TGTGCCAGCAGACCACCGGGACAGGTTACCGGGGAGCTGTTTTTT
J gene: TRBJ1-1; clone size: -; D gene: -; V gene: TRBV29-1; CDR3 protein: CSGYGGQLNTEAFF; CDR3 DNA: TGCAGCGGGTATGGAGGACAGTTGAACACTGAAGCTTTCTTT
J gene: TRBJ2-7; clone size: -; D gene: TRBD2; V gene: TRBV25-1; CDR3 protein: CASSGIRVTSGSAEQYF; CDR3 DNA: TGTGCCAGCAGTGGAATTCGGGTGACTAGCGGGAGTGCCGAGCAGTACTTC
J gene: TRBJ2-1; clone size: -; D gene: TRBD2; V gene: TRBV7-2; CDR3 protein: CASSSGLASEQFF; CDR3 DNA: TGTGCCAGCAGCTCGGGACTAGCCAGTGAGCAGTTCTTC
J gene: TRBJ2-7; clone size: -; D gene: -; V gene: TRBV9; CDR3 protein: CASSVGWETYHEQYF; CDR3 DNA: TGTGCCAGCAGCGTAGGGTGGGAGACTTACCACGAGCAGTACTTC
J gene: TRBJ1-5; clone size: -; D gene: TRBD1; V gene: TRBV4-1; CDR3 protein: CASSPGQGASQPQHF; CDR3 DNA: TGCGCCAGCAGCCCCGGGCAGGGGGCGTCTCAGCCCCAGCATTTT
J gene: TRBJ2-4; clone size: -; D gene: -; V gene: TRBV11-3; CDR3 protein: CASSSQGGDIQYF; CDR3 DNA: TGTGCCAGCAGCTCTCAGGGTGGGGACATTCAGTACTTC
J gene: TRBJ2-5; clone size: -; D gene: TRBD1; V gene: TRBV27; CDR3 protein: CASSGRTGGFAETQYF; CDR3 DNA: TGTGCCAGCAGTGGTAGGACAGGGGGCTTTGCAGAGACCCAGTACTTC
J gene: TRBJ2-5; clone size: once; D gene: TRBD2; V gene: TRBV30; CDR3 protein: CAWRSRGIAGARETQYF; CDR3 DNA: TGTGCCTGGAGGTCAAGGGGAATAGCGGGGGCTCGGGAGACCCAGTACTTC
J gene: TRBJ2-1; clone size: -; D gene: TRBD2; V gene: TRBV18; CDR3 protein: CASSRGLANYNEQFF; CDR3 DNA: TGTGCCAGCTCACGGGGACTAGCGAATTACAATGAGCAGTTCTTC
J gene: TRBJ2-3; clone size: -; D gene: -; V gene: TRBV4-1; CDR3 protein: CASSKGPDTQYF; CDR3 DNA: TGCGCCAGCAGCAAGGGGCCAGATACGCAGTATTTT
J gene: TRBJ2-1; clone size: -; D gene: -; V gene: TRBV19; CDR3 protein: CASKEAGLGNNEQFF; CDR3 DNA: TGTGCCAGTAAGGAGGCGGGGCTAGGGAACAATGAGCAGTTCTTC
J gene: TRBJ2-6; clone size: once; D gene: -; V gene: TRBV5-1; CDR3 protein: CASRPGVTGANVLTF; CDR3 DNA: TGCGCCAGCCGCCCAGGGGTCACTGGGGCCAACGTCCTGACTTTC
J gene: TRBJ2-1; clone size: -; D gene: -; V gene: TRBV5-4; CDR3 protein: CASSLQGTTYNEQFF; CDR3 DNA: TGTGCCAGCAGCTTGCAGGGGACTACCTACAATGAGCAGTTCTTC
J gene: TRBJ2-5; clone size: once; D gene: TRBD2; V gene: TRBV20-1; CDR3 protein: CSASTSGSPGETQYF; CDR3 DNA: TGCAGTGCTAGTACTAGCGGGAGCCCTGGGGAGACCCAGTACTTC
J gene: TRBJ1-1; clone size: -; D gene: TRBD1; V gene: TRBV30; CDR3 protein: CAWRTGTGNTEAFF; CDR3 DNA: TGTGCCTGGAGGACCGGGACAGGGAACACTGAAGCTTTCTTT
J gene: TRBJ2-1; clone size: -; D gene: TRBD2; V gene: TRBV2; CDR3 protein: CASSESSGAQFF; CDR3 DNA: TGTGCCAGCAGTGAATCTAGCGGGGCTCAGTTCTTC
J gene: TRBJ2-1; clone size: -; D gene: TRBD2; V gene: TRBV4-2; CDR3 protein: CASSQEGLAGGLDEQFF; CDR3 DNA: TGTGCCAGCAGCCAAGAGGGACTAGCGGGGGGGCTGGATGAGCAGTTCTTC
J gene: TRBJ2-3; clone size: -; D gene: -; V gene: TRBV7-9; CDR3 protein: CASSLTRAGADTQYF; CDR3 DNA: TGTGCCAGCAGCTTAACTCGGGCGGGCGCAGATACGCAGTATTTT
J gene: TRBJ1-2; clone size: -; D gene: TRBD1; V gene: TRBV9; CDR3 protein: CASSARQGGHGYTF; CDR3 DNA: TGTGCCAGCAGCGCACGACAGGGTGGACATGGCTACACCTTC
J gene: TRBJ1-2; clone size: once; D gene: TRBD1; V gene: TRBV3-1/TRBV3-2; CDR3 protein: CASSQGTGSYGYTF; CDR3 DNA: TGTGCCAGCAGCCAAGGGACAGGGAGCTATGGCTACACCTTC
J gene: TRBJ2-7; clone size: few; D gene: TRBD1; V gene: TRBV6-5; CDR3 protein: CASSVGTGPLYEQYF; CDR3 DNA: TGTGCCAGCAGCGTCGGGACAGGCCCATTGTACGAGCAGTACTTC
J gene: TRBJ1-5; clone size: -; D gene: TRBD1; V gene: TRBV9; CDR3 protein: CASSPGTGRDQPQHF; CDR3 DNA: TGTGCCAGCAGCCCTGGGACAGGGCGAGATCAGCCCCAGCATTTT
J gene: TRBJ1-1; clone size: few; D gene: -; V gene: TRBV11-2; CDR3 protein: CASSQGAWAGNTEAFF; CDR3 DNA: TGTGCCAGCAGCCAAGGTGCCTGGGCAGGGAACACTGAAGCTTTCTTT
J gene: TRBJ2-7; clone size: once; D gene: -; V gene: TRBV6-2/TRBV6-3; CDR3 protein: CASSYDAGSHEQYF; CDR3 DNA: TGTGCCAGCAGTTACGACGCCGGGTCCCACGAGCAGTACTTC
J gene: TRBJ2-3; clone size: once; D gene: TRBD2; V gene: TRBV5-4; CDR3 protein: CASSILAGTPNTQYF; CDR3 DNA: TGTGCCAGCAGCATCCTAGCGGGCACTCCCAATACGCAGTATTTT
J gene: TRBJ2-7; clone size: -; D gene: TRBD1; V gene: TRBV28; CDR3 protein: CASSHPGTGVSYEQYF; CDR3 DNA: TGTGCCAGCAGCCACCCCGGGACAGGGGTTTCCTACGAGCAGTACTTC
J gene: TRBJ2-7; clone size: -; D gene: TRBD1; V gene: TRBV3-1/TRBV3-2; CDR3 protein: CASSQYGQGDGDEQYF; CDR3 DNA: TGTGCCAGCAGCCAGTATGGACAGGGGGACGGGGACGAGCAGTACTTC
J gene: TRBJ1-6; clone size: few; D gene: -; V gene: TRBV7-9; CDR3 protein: CASSLVAVGSYNSPLHF; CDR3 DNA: TGTGCCAGCAGCTTAGTTGCAGTTGGCTCCTATAATTCACCCCTCCACTTT
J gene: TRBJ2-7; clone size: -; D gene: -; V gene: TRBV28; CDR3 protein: CASSRTNYEQYF; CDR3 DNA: TGTGCCAGCAGTCGTACAAACTACGAGCAGTACTTC
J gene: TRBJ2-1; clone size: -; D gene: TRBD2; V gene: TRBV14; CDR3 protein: CASSQEATSGRTNEQFF; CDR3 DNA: TGTGCCAGCAGCCAAGAAGCAACTAGCGGGAGAACCAATGAGCAGTTCTTC